This TCR beta chain stems from a study of blood T cell repertoires in COVID-19. Study-wide context: Sample material is recorded as cDNA or gDNA derived from T cells, B-cell-depleted T cells, or PBMCs.

Looked up from germline, CDR1 is SNHLY and CDR2 is FYNNEI. This CDR3 region has 13 residues. V was cut by 2 bases and J by 2 bases, with 7 bases left in between. In the original processing: Amplification of reference gene primers provided the estimated nucleated cell counts. This table comes from immunoSEQ multiplex PCR, and its TCRdb copy is limited to in-frame clones, with some not included. Clone size and the V and J calls come from that table; the DNA yielded D and trimming. Among roughly 180,000 clones listed, 94% were seen once. The V and J genes are TRBV2 and TRBJ2-7; D ambiguous. The material sequenced was peripheral blood. The sequence came from a man aged 25 to 45 with COVID-19, enrolled during active disease. CDR3 in amino acids: CASSEQITYEQYF. The CDR3 DNA follows: TGTGCCAGCAGTGAACAGATCACCTACGAGCAGTACTTC.